This T cell receptor (beta chain) was profiled in a study of monozygotic twins with inflammatory bowel disease (dated by TCRdb to the late 2010s). Context from the whole study: A total of around 30 monozygotic twin pairs were included in the full study, comprising nine German pairs (four IBD-concordant, five IBD-discordant) and 19 IBD-discordant Danish pairs. The search for disease-associated traits relied mainly on comparing, within discordant pairs, IBD patients with their genetically identical healthy co-twins. Each individual had, on average, about 151 000 unique TCRalpha sequences and 181 000 unique TCRbeta sequences available for analysis.

According to the germline V gene, CDR1 reads KGHDR and CDR2 reads SFDVKD. The CDR3 holds 13 amino acids from the cysteine to the phenylalanine. No DNA sequence is on record. Library preparation employed 5' RACE. The input for every TCR library was around 3,600 ng of total RNA. For each sample, cDNA was synthesized in eight separate reactions using SMARTScribe reverse transcriptase. Unique molecular identifiers containing a 6-nucleotide sample barcode were introduced through template switching during cDNA synthesis. TCRalpha and TCRbeta cDNA was amplified in two nested PCRs of around 15 and 10 cycles, and bead purification was carried out after each PCR. Before amplification, the cDNA was treated with uracil DNA-glycosylase and purified using the QIAquick PCR purification kit. The second PCR was the step at which Illumina TruSeq-compatible adapters and sample-specific barcodes were added. Library quality and concentration were assessed using TapeStation and Qubit, and about 4.7 ng of each library was pooled. The pooled libraries were sequenced with 2 x 100 bp reads and custom sequencing primers on an Illumina HiSeq2500 single-index Rapid Run. The authors' pipeline ran thus. MiGEC version 1.2.6 was used for UMI-based consensus assembly, which corrected PCR and sequencing errors. MiXCR version 2.1.1 was used to carry out V(D)J alignment, clonotype assembly and CDR3 extraction. Gene usage, clonotype sharing and MAIT/NKT TCR abundance were normalised by analysing the top 1000, 10 000 and 20 000 clonotypes per sample. Diversity was computed as the inverse Simpson index with the vegan R package after downsampling to 27 000 UMIs. Paired Mann-Whitney U tests on discordant twin pairs were used, with Benjamini-Hochberg multiple-testing correction. TCRdb reprocessed the reads, so every CDR3 protein sequence counts as one entry and DNA is not shown. TCRdb's processing, not the authors' own work, is the source of the V and J calls. This sample's table carries a few hundred thousand distinct CDR3 sequences. The ten largest account for approximately 2.8% of the sample.

Broad study findings and their caveats: Differing immunosuppressive treatments among patients may have added background noise and inter-individual variability to the repertoires. TCRbeta repertoire diversity, by inverse Simpson index, was decreased in IBD patients compared with their healthy co-twins. The results gave no support for a single strong signal or clonotype linked to IBD. Compared with healthy twins, IBD patients had fewer clonotypes in common with other individuals, a difference most pronounced in patients showing signs of disease activity. Distinction between different T cell subtypes could not be achieved in the analysis. Repertoire similarity did not differ between concordant and discordant twins, which could be due to limited statistical power.

From each donor, a roughly 2.5 ml peripheral blood sample was drawn into PAXgene tubes and stored at -80 degrees C. Total RNA was isolated from whole blood with the PAXgene blood miRNA kit on an automated QIAcube, without T cell sorting. Peripheral blood from monozygotic twin pairs who were concordant or discordant for inflammatory bowel disease underwent deep TCRalpha and TCRbeta repertoire profiling using unique molecular barcoding. For every twin pair, smoking habits were documented, and each individual was categorised as a current, former or never smoker. With respect to this clonotype: Its antigen is not yet known.

Sequences were obtained from blood. The receptor's source is a human donor with ulcerative colitis or Crohn's disease, or a healthy co-twin of an affected twin (not recorded which). The sequence links TRBV24-1 to TRBJ1-2; the TRBD1 assignment by TCRdb is unverifiable without DNA. The CDR3 in this case is CATSAQGSYGYTF.